Presented here are 10 T cell receptor beta chains from one specimen sequenced in a study of OX40 agonist ivuxolimab in advanced cancers. Here immunoSEQ multiplex PCR was the method, and the copy in TCRdb shows in-frame clones only, minus some. The sample contains 100,000 to 120,000 clones, roughly 90% of which appear only once. The sample in question was CD4+ or CD8+ T cells sorted from blood, obtained in a trial of the OX40 agonist ivuxolimab. The source is an adult with an advanced solid tumor such as melanoma, head and neck, liver or kidney cancer.

The chain is built from TRBV4-1 and TRBJ1-2; no definite D call. In germline, CDR1 is MGHRA, CDR2 YSYEKL. Trimming took off 4 bases at V and 2 bases at J, with 14 bases between the two ends. The CDR3 has 15 amino acids. Here the CDR3 reads CASSRPEGGNYGYTF. CDR3 DNA sequence: TGCGCCAGCAGCCGCCCGGAGGGCGGAAACTATGGCTACACCTTC.

This clone was seen a handful of times. This sequence joins TRBV29-1 and TRBJ1-2, with TRBD1 identical over 9 bases. Germline CDR1 reads SQVTM; CDR2 reads ANQGSEA. The CDR3 length is 12 residues. Unmatched junction bases numbered 3, after V lost 6 bases and J lost 4 bases. The CDR3 nucleotides read TGCAGCGTGGTGACAGGGGGCTATGGCTACACCTTC. This gives the protein CSVVTGGYGYTF.

V usage is TRBV7-3 and J usage is TRBJ1-2, with 9 positions matching TRBD1. V dropped 3 bases and J dropped 6; count of bases not matched to a gene: 8. The germline CDR1 and CDR2 sequences are SGHTA and FQGTGA. The CDR3 is 15 residues long. The CDR3 DNA reads as TGTGCCAGCAGCTTGACAGGGGGTTCAATGAATGGCTACACCTTC. Amino acids: CASSLTGGSMNGYTF.

The chain recombines TRBV6-5 with TRBJ1-1; maybe TRBD1 (5 bases). V shed 2 bases and J shed 0 bases, with 13 bases lying between them. The CDR3 loop spans 16 amino acids. The germline V gene has CDR1 MNHEY and CDR2 SVGAGI. Written as DNA, the CDR3 is TGTGCCAGCAGTTACATACAGGTGGGGATGAACACTGAAGCTTTCTTT. Amino acid sequence: CASSYIQVGMNTEAFF.

The chain combines TRBV2 with TRBJ2-4; possible D gene TRBD1, 5 bases. CDR1 and CDR2 from the germline V gene are SNHLY and FYNNEI. Trimming removed 4 bases from V and 3 bases from J, with 13 bases in between. This CDR3 comprises 15 residues. CDR3 DNA: TGTGCCAGCAGTGGGACACCCAATGTCAAAAACATTCAGTACTTC. Its protein is CASSGTPNVKNIQYF.

In DNA, the CDR3 is TGCGCCAGCAGCGGGACAGGGCTTGGCACCGGGGAGCTGTTTTTT. Residues: CASSGTGLGTGELFF. The gene calls are TRBV5-1 and TRBJ2-2, with 9 bases lining up with TRBD1. This CDR3 has 15 amino acids. V dropped 4 bases and J dropped 4; count of bases not matched to a gene: 5. CDR1 is SGHRS and CDR2 is YFSETQ in the germline V gene.

The chain joins TRBV9 to TRBJ1-2; D gene unclear. The germline V gene has CDR1 SGDLS and CDR2 YYNGEE. This CDR3 is 13 amino acids long. V was shortened by 6 bases and J by 3 bases, with 12 bases between the two germline ends. The CDR3: CASTPLGYYGYTF. In DNA form, the CDR3 reads TGTGCCAGCACCCCCTTGGGGTACTATGGCTACACCTTC.

The rearrangement uses TRBV11-3 and TRBJ2-3, with TRBD2 matching over 9 bases. The junction had 12 bases not matched to a gene; V was cut back by 0 bases and J by 8 bases. The CDR3 loop spans 17 amino acids. Germline values: CDR1 SGHNT, CDR2 YENEEA. The CDR3 protein is CASSLDLGALAGATQYF. The CDR3 DNA follows: TGTGCCAGCAGCTTAGATCTGGGGGCCTTAGCGGGAGCTACGCAGTATTTT. The complete variable domain, with remaining parts taken from reference TRBV11-3 and TRBJ2-3, reads EAGVVQSPRYKIIEKKQPVAFWCNPISGHNTLYWYLQNLGQGPELLIRYENEEAVDDSQLPKDRFSAERLKGVDSTLKIQPAELGDSAVYLCASSLDLGALAGATQYFGPGTRLTVL.

This clone has just one count. The chain carries TRBV2 and TRBJ2-1, with TRBD2 identical over 7 bases. V shed 11 bases and J 2 bases; nucleotides not matched to a gene: 6. CDR1 and CDR2 from the germline V gene are SNHLY and FYNNEI. The CDR3 covers 13 residues. CDR3 bases: TGTGCCTCCCTAGCGGACACCTACAATGAGCAGTTCTTC. The encoded protein is CASLADTYNEQFF.

V is TRBV4-1 and J is TRBJ2-3; 14 nucleotides line up with TRBD2. The CDR3 runs 19 residues. With 5 bases clipped from V and 4 bases from J, the junction kept 14 bases outside the gene matches. Germline-derived CDR1 and CDR2 are MGHRA and YSYEKL. The CDR3 here is CASSSRLAGGFRGPDTQYF. The CDR3 region has the DNA TGCGCCAGCAGCTCCCGACTAGCGGGGGGGTTTAGGGGCCCAGATACGCAGTATTTT.